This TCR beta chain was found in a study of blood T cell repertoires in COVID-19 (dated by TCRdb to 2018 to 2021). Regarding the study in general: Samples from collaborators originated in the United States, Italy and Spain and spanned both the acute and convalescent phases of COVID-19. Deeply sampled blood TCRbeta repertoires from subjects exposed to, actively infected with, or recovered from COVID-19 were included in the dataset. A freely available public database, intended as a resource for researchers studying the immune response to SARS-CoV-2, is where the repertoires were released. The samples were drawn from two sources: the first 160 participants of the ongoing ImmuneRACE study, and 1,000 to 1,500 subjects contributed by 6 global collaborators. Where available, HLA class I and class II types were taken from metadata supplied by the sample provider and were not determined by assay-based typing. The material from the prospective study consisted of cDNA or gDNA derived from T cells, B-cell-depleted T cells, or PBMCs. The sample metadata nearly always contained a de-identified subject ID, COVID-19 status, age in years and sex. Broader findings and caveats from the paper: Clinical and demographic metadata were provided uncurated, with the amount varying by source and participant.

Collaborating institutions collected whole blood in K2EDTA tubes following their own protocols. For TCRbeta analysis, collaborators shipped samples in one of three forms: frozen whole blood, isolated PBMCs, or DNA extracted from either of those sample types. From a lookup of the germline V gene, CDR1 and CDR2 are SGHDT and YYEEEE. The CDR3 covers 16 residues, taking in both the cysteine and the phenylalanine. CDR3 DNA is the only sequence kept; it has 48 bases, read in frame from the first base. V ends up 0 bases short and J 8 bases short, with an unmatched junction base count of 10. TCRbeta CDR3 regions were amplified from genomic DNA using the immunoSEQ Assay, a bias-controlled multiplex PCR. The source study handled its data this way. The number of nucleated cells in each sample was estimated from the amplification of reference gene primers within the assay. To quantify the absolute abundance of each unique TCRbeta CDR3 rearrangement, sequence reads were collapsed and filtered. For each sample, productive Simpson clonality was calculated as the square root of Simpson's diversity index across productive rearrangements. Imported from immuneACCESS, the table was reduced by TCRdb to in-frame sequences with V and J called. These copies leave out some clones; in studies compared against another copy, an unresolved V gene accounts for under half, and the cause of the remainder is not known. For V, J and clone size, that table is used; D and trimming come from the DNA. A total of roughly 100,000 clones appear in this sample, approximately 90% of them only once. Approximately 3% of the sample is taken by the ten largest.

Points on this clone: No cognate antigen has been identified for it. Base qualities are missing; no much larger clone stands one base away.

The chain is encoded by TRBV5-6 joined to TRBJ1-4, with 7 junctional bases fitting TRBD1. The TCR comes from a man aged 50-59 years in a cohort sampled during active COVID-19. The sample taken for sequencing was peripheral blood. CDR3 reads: CASSLGIRDRGEKLFF. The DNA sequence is TGTGCCAGCAGCTTGGGGATCCGGGACAGAGGGGAAAAACTGTTTTTT. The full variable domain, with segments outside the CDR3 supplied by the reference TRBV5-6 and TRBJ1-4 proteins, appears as DAGVTQSPTHLIKTRGQQVTLRCSPKSGHDTVSWYQQALGQGPQFIFQYYEEEERQRGNFPDRFSGHQFPNYSSELNVNALLLGDSALYLCASSLGIRDRGEKLFFGSGTQLSVL.